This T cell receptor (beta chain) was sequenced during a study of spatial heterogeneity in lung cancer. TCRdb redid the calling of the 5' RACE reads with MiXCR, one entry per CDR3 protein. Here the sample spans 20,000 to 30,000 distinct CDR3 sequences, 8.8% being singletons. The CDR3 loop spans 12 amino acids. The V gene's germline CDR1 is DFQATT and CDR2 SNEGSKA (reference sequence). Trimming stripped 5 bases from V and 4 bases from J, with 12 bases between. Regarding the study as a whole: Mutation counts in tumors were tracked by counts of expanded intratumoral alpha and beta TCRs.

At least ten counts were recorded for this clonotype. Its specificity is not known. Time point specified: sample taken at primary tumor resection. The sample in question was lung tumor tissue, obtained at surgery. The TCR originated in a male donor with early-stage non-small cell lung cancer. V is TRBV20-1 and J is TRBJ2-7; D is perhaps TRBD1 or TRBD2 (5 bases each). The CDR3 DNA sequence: TGCAGTGCTCCCGCGAGGGGTTACGAGCAGTACTTC. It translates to CSAPARGYEQYF.